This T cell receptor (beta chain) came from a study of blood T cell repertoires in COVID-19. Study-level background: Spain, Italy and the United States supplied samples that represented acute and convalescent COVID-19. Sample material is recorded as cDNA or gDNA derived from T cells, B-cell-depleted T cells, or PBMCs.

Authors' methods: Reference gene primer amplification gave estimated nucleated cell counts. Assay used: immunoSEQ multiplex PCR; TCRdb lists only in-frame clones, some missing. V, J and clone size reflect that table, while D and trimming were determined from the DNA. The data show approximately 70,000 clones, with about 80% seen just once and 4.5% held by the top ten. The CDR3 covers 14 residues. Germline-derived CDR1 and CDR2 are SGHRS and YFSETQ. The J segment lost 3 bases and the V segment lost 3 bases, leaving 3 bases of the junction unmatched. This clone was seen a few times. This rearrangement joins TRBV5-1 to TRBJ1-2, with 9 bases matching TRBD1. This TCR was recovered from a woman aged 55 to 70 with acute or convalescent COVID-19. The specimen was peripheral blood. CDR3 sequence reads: CASSSGDRDYGYTF. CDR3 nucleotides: TGCGCCAGCAGCTCAGGGGACAGGGACTATGGCTACACCTTC.